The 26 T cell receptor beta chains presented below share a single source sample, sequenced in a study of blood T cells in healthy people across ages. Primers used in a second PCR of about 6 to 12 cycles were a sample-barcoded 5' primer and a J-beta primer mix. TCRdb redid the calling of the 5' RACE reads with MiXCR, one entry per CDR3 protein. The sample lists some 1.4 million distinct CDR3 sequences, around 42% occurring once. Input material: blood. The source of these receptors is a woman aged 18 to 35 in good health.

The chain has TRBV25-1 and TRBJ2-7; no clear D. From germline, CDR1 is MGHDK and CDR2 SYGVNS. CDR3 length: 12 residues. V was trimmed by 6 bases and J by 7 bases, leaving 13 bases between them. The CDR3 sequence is CASRDAEREQYF. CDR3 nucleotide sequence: TGTGCCAGCAGGGACGCTGAGCGAGAGCAGTACTTC.

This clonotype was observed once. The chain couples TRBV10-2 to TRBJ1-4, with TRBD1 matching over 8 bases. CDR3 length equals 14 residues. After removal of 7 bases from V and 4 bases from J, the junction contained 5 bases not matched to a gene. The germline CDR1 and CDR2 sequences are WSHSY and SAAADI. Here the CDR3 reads CASKTTGGNEKLFF. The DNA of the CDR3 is TGCGCCAGCAAGACTACAGGGGGTAATGAAAAACTGTTTTTT.

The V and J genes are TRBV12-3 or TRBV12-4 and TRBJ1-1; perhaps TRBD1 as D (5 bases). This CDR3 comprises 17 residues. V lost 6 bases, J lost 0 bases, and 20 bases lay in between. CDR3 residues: CASSPPRRDPMNTEAFF. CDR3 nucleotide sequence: TGTGCCAGCAGCCCCCCCCGGCGGGACCCTATGAACACTGAAGCTTTCTTT.

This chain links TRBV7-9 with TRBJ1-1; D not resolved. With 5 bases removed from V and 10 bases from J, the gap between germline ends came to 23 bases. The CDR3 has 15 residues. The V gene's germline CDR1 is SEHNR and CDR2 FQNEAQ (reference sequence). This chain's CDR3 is CASSLAIGVGIVAFF. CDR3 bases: TGTGCCAGCAGCCTCGCGATCGGGGTGGGTATAGTAGCTTTCTTT.

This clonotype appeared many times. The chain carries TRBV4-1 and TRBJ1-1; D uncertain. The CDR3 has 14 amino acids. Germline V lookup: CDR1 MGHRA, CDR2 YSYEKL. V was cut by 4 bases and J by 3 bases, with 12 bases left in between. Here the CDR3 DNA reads TGCGCCAGCAGCCGAATCGGGGTGGACACTGAAGCTTTCTTT. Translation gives CASSRIGVDTEAFF.

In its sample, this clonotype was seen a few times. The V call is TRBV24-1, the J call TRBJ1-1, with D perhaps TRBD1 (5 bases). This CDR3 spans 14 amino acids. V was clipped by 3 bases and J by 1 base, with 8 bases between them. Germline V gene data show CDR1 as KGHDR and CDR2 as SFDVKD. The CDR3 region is CATSDPTENTEAFF. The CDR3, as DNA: TGTGCCACCAGTGATCCGACAGAGAACACTGAAGCTTTCTTT.

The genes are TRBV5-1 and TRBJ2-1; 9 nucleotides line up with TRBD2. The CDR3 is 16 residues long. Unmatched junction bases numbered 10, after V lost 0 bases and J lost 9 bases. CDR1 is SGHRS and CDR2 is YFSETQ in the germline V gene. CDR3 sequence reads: CASSLAGTSNSSEQFF. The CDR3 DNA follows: TGCGCCAGCAGCTTGGCCGGGACTAGCAATTCCAGTGAGCAGTTCTTC.

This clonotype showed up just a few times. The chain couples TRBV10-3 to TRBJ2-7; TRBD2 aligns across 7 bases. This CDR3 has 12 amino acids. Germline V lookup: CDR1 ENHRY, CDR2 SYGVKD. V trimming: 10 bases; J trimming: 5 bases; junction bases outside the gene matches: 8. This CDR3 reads CATMGGGDEQYF. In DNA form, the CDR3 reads TGTGCCACCATGGGGGGGGGAGACGAGCAGTACTTC.

The CDR3 spells CSVFGTGAHYEQYF. CDR3 sequence (DNA): TGCAGCGTTTTCGGGACAGGGGCCCACTACGAGCAGTACTTC. V usage is TRBV29-1 and J usage is TRBJ2-7; 10 nucleotides line up with TRBD1. The germline V gene encodes CDR1 SQVTM and CDR2 ANQGSEA. The CDR3 sequence is 14 residues long. V shed 5 bases, J shed 3 bases, and the junction held 7 bases outside the gene matches.

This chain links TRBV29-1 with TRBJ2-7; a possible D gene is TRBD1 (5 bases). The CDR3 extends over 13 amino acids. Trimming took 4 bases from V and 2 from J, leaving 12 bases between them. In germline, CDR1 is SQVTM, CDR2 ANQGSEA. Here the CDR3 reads CSVGGTITYEQYF. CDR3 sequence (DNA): TGCAGCGTTGGGGGCACGATAACCTACGAGCAGTACTTC.

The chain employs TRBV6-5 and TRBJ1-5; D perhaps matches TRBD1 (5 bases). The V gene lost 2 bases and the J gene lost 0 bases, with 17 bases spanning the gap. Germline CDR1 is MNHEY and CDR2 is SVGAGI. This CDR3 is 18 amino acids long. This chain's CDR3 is CASSYDHGASTSNQPQHF. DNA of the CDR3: TGTGCCAGCAGTTACGATCACGGGGCGTCTACTAGCAATCAGCCCCAGCATTTT.

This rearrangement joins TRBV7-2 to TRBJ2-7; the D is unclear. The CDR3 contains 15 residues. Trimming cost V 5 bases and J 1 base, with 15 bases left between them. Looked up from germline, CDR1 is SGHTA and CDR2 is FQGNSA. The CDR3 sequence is CASSPKTTYSYEQYF. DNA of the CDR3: TGTGCCAGCAGCCCCAAAACGACTTATTCCTACGAGCAGTACTTC.

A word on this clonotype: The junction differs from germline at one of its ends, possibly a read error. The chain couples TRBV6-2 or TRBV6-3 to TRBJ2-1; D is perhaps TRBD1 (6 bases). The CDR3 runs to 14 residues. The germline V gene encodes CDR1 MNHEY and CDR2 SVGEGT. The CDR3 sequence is CANSYGQSYNEQFF. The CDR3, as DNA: TGTGCCAACAGTTACGGACAGTCCTACAATGAGCAGTTCTTC.

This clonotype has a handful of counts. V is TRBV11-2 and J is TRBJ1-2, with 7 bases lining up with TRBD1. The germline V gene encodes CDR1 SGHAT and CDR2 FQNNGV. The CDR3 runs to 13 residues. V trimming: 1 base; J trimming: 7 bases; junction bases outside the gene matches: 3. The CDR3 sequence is CASSLVQGVGYTF. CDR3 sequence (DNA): TGTGCCAGCAGCTTAGTCCAGGGGGTTGGCTACACCTTC.

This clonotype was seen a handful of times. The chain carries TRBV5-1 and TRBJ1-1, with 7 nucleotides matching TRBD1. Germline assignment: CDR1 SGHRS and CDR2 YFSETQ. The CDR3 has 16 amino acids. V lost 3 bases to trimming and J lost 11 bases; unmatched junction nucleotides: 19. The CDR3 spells CASSYTGQEVGSGAFF. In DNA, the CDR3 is TGCGCCAGCAGCTATACCGGACAGGAAGTAGGTTCTGGGGCTTTCTTT. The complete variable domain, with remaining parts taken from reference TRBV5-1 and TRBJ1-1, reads KAGVTQTPRYLIKTRGQQVTLSCSPISGHRSVSWYQQTPGQGLQFLFEYFSETQRNKGNFPGRFSGRQFSNSRSEMNVSTLELGDSALYLCASSYTGQEVGSGAFFGQGTRLTVV.

CDR3 DNA: TGTGCCAGCAGCCAATCGACTAGCGGGAGTTTAGAGACCCAGTACTTC. It is translated as CASSQSTSGSLETQYF. V and J are TRBV16 and TRBJ2-5, with TRBD2 matching over 12 bases. V dropped 0 bases and J dropped 4; count of bases not matched to a gene: 3. The CDR3 totals 16 residues. Germline V lookup: CDR1 KGHSY, CDR2 FQNENV.

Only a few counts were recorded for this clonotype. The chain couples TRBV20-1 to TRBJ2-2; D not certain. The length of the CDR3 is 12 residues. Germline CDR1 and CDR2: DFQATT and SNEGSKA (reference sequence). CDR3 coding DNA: TGCAGCGCAAGTCCGAACACCGGGGAGCTGTTTTTT. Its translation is CSASPNTGELFF.

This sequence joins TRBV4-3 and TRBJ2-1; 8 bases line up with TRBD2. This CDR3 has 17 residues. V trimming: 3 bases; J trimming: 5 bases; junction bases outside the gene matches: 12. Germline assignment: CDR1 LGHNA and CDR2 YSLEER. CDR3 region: CASSHGIAGRLDNEQFF. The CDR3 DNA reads TGCGCCAGCAGCCACGGGATAGCGGGGAGATTAGACAATGAGCAGTTCTTC.

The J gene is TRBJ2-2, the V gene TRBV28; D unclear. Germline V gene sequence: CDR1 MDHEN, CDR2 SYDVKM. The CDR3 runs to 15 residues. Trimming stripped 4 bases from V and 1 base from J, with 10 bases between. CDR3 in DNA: TGTGCCAGCAGTTCCTCAAAGAAGAACACCGGGGAGCTGTTTTTT. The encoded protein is CASSSSKKNTGELFF.

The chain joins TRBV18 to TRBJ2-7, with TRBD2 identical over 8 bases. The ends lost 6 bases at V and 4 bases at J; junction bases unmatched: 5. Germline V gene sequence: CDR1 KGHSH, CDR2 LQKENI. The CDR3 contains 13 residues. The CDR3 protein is CASSHGGVYEQYF. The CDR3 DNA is TGTGCCAGCTCTCACGGGGGGGTTTACGAGCAGTACTTC. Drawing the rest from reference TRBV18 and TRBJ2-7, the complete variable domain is NAGVMQNPRHLVRRRGQEARLRCSPMKGHSHVYWYRQLPEEGLKFMVYLQKENIIDESGMPKERFSAEFPKEGPSILRIQQVVRGDSAAYFCASSHGGVYEQYFGPGTRLTVT.

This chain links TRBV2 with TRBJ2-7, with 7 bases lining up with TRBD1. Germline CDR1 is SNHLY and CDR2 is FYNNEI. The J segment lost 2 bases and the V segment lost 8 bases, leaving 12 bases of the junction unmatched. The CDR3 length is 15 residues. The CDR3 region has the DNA TGTGCCAGCTCCGACCCCGGGACAGCAGCCTACGAGCAGTACTTC. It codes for CASSDPGTAAYEQYF.

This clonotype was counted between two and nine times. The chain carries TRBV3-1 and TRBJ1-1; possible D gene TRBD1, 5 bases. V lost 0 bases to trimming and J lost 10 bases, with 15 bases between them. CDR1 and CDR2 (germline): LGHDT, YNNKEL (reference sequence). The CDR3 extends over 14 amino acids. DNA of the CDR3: TGTGCCAGCAGCCAAGATACCAGGGCGGAGGCAGCTTTCTTT. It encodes CASSQDTRAEAAFF.

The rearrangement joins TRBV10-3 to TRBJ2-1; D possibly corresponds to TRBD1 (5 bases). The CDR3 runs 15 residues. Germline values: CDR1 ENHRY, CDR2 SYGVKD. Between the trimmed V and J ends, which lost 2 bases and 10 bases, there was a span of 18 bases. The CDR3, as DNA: TGTGCCATCAGTGAGGGAACAGGATTGTCCTACGAGCAGTTCTTC. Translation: CAISEGTGLSYEQFF.

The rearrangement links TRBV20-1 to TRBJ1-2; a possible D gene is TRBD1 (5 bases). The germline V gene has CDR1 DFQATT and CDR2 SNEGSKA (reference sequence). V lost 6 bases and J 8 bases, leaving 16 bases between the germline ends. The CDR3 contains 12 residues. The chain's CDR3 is CSAKRGLSGYTF. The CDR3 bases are TGCAGTGCGAAAAGGGGTCTATCAGGCTACACCTTC.

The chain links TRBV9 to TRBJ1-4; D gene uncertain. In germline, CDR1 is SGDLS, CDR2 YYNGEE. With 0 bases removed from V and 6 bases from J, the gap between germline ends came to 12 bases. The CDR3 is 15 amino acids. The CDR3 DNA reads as TGTGCCAGCAGCGTAGACCCCGGTTCGTATGAAAAACTGTTTTTT. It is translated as CASSVDPGSYEKLFF.

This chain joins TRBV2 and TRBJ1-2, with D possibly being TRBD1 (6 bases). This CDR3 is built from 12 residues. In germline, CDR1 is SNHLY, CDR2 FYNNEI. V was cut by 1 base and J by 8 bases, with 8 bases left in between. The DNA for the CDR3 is TGTGCCAGCAGTGAAGACGACAGGGGCTACACCTTC. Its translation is CASSEDDRGYTF.